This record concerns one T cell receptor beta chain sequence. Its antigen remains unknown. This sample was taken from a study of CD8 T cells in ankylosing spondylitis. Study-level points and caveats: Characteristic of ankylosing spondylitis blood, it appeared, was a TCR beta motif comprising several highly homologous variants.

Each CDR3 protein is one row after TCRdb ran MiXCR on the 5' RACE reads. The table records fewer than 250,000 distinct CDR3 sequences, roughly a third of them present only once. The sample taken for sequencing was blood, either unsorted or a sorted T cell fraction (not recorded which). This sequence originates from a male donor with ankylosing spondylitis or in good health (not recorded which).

CDR3 protein: CASSPVRGGFEQYF. CDR3 sequence (DNA): TGTGCCAGCAGCCCAGTGAGGGGGGGGTTCGAGCAGTACTTC. The chain carries TRBV7-8 and TRBJ2-7, with a weak D call TRBD2 (7 bases). Deletions cut 5 bases from V and 6 bases from J, with 17 bases between. The CDR3 loop spans 14 amino acids. Germline lookup yields CDR1 SGHVS and CDR2 FQNEAQ.